The text below deals with one T cell receptor (beta chain). Its specificity is unknown. These data come from a study of T cell responses to AZD1222 COVID-19 vaccine. The study, taken as a whole, reports: Following two doses of AZD1222, Spike-specific TCR breadth and depth rose.

Germline V gives CDR1 KGHSH, CDR2 LQKENI. With 0 bases removed from V and 0 bases from J, the gap between germline ends came to 8 bases. The CDR3 covers 15 residues. TCRdb's table, derived via immunoSEQ multiplex PCR, lists solely in-frame clones and lacks some. Here the sample spans over 110,000 clones, roughly 90% being singletons. This chain uses TRBV18 with TRBJ1-1; D not certain. The origin of this receptor is an adult in good health. Sequences were derived from peripheral blood, sampled on day 0 of AZD1222 vaccination. The CDR3 protein is CASSPPPGLNTEAFF. As DNA, the CDR3 is TGTGCCAGCTCACCACCGCCGGGGTTGAACACTGAAGCTTTCTTT.